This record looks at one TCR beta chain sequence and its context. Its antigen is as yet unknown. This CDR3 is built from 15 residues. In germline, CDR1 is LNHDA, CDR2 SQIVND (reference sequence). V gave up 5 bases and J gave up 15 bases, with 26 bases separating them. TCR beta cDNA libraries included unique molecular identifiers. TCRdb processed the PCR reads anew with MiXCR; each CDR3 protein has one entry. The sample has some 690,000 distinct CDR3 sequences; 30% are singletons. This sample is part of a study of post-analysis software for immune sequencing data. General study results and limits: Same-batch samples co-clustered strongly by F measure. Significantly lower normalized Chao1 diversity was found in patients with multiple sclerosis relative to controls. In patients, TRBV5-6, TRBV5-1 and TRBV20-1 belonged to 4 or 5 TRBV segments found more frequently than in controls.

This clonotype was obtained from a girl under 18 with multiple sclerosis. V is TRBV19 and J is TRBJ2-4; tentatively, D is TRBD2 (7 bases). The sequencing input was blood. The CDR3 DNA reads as TGTGCCAGTAGTCCCGGGGGGCTAATTTTGGAGACCCTGTACTTC. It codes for CASSPGGLILETLYF.